These 22 T cell receptor beta chains came from one sample sequenced in a study of blood T cell repertoires in COVID-19 (dated by TCRdb to 2019 to 2021). The library was prepared using the immunoSEQ multiplex PCR assay. This is the immuneACCESS table as TCRdb keeps it, with only in-frame sequences that have V and J called. A part of the clones is gone; compared with another copy, unresolved V genes explain less than half, and the rest is unexplained. The sample profile shows approximately 180,000 clones; about 90% of them were found once. The ten largest account for 1% to 1.5% of the sample. Sequenced material: PBMCs or T cells enriched from blood (not recorded which). The receptor source for this set is a human donor with acute COVID-19. The donor label of this sample is uncertain.

The rearrangement joins TRBV7-7 to TRBJ2-3; tentative D call: TRBD2 (5 bases). V lost 6 bases and J 0 bases, leaving 13 bases between the germline ends. Germline values: CDR1 SSHAT, CDR2 FNYEAQ (reference sequence). This CDR3 spans 15 amino acids. CDR3 protein: CASSQAASSTDTQYF. CDR3 in DNA: TGTGCCAGCAGTCAAGCGGCCTCTAGCACAGATACGCAGTATTTT.

This clone was detected only once. CDR3 coding DNA: TGTGCCATCAGGTCCGGGACTGAAGCTTTCTTT. Translation gives CAIRSGTEAFF. The genes are TRBV10-3 and TRBJ1-1; D is uncertain. Trimming stripped 6 bases from V and 5 bases from J, with 7 bases between. This CDR3 comprises 11 residues. Germline-derived CDR1 and CDR2 are ENHRY and SYGVKD.

The CDR3 spells CASKRSPLYEQYF. The CDR3 nucleotides are TGTGCCAGCAAGAGAAGCCCCCTCTACGAGCAGTACTTC. This rearrangement joins TRBV2 to TRBJ2-7; D is ambiguous. Germline V lookup: CDR1 SNHLY, CDR2 FYNNEI. The CDR3 has 13 residues. V was trimmed by 7 bases and J by 3 bases, leaving 13 bases between them.

The chain combines TRBV10-3 with TRBJ1-1; TRBD1 is a possible D gene (6 bases). V dropped 6 bases and J dropped 5 bases, with 16 bases sitting between them. The length of the CDR3 is 14 residues. Per the germline V gene, CDR1 is ENHRY and CDR2 is SYGVKD. CDR3 loop: CAIRGLGGGTEAFF. The CDR3 region has the DNA TGTGCCATCAGGGGGTTAGGGGGAGGGACTGAAGCTTTCTTT.

CDR3 in DNA: TGTGCCACCAGTGATCCCCGACAGGGCTCCTACAATGAGCAGTTCTTC. Encoded protein: CATSDPRQGSYNEQFF. The V call is TRBV24-1, the J call TRBJ2-1; 7 bases line up with TRBD1. Looked up from germline, CDR1 is KGHDR and CDR2 is SFDVKD. Germline trimming cut 3 bases from V and 0 bases from J; bases unmatched to any gene: 4. CDR3 size: 16 residues.

This clone is a singleton in its sample. This rearrangement joins TRBV30 to TRBJ1-1; the D gene is possibly TRBD1 (6 bases). The CDR3 spans 13 residues. Germline CDR1 is GTSNPN and CDR2 is SVGIG (reference sequence). Trimming took 4 bases from V and 1 from J, leaving 10 bases between them. The CDR3: CAWTTGWNTEAFF. The CDR3 bases are TGTGCCTGGACTACAGGGTGGAACACTGAAGCTTTCTTT. Drawing the rest from reference TRBV30 and TRBJ1-1, the complete variable domain is SQTIHQWPATLVQPVGSPLSLECTVEGTSNPNLYWYRQAAGRGLQLLFYSVGIGQISSEVPQNLSASRPQDRQFILSSKKLLLSDSGFYLCAWTTGWNTEAFFGQGTRLTVV.

J is TRBJ2-1 and V is TRBV19; TRBD1 matches 7 bases. The CDR3 has 14 residues. Germline V gene data show CDR1 as LNHDA and CDR2 as SQIVND (reference sequence). Germline trimming cut 8 bases from V and 4 bases from J; bases unmatched to any gene: 8. The CDR3 DNA reads TGTGCCAGTGCTCCGGGACAGAGATACAATGAGCAGTTCTTC. As protein: CASAPGQRYNEQFF.

V gene TRBV14 combines with J gene TRBJ2-1; tentatively, D is TRBD2 (6 bases). The CDR3 is made up of 18 amino acids. V lost 1 base and J lost 6, with 22 bases in between. Looked up from germline, CDR1 is SGHDN and CDR2 is FVKESK. This chain's CDR3 is CASSQGLLRGRTGNEQFF. DNA for the CDR3: TGTGCCAGCAGCCAAGGCCTTCTGCGAGGGAGGACGGGCAATGAGCAGTTCTTC.

This chain joins TRBV5-1 and TRBJ2-5, with D tentatively TRBD2 (7 bases). V lost 4 bases and J lost 5, with 18 bases in between. The CDR3 consists of 15 residues. The germline gives CDR1 SGHRS, CDR2 YFSETQ. This CDR3 is CASSRGGRSGETQYF. DNA of the CDR3: TGCGCCAGCAGCCGCGGGGGCCGCTCGGGGGAGACCCAGTACTTC.

The V and J genes are TRBV5-5 and TRBJ2-1; D is uncertain. Between the trimmed V and J ends, which lost 7 bases and 6 bases, there was a span of 8 bases. The CDR3 is 11 residues long. In germline, CDR1 is SGHKS, CDR2 YYEKEE (reference sequence). The CDR3: CASRLANEQFF. Written as DNA, the CDR3 is TGTGCCAGCCGACTCGCCAATGAGCAGTTCTTC.

The rearrangement uses TRBV6-2 or TRBV6-3 and TRBJ2-1; D may be TRBD1 (6 bases). The CDR3 has 14 amino acids. Germline values: CDR1 MNHEY, CDR2 SVGEGT. Trimming shortened V by 5 bases and J by 6 bases, and 14 bases separated the two germline ends. The CDR3 DNA is TGTGCCAGCAGTCGAAGGGGGTTCGGCAATGAGCAGTTCTTC. Residues: CASSRRGFGNEQFF.

This chain connects TRBV19 to TRBJ1-2, with D perhaps TRBD1 (6 bases). V was cut by 4 bases and J by 6 bases, with 12 bases left in between. CDR1 is LNHDA, CDR2 SQIVND, per germline (reference sequence). The CDR3 loop spans 13 amino acids. Written as DNA, the CDR3 is TGTGCCAGTAGTACCAACAGGGCTCATGGCTACACCTTC. Encoded protein: CASSTNRAHGYTF. Looking up the rest from reference TRBV19 and TRBJ1-2 gives the full variable domain: DGGITQSPKYLFRKEGQNVTLSCEQNLNHDAMYWYRQDPGQGLRLIYYSQIVNDFQKGDIAEGYSVSREKKESFPLTVTSAQKNPTAFYLCASSTNRAHGYTFGSGTRLTVV.

This sequence joins TRBV7-2 and TRBJ2-7; 8 bases match TRBD2. CDR1 is SGHTA, CDR2 FQGNSA, per germline. The CDR3 is 14 amino acids. With 5 bases clipped from V and 7 bases from J, the junction kept 10 bases outside the gene matches. The CDR3 nucleotides read TGTGCCAGCAGCCTCGGGGGGGTCCTAAAGGAGCAGTACTTC. This codes for CASSLGGVLKEQYF.

The rearrangement joins TRBV5-1 to TRBJ1-6; 8 nucleotides align to TRBD1. The V gene's germline CDR1 is SGHRS and CDR2 YFSETQ. This CDR3 is 14 amino acids long. The junction had 5 bases not matched to a gene; V was cut back by 4 bases and J by 8 bases. In DNA, the CDR3 is TGCGCCAGCAGCGGGGACAGGAGCGATTCACCCCTCCACTTT. This sequence encodes CASSGDRSDSPLHF.

This chain joins TRBV11-3 and TRBJ2-3; TRBD2 matches at 8 bases. Germline V gives CDR1 SGHNT, CDR2 YENEEA. This CDR3 is 16 amino acids long. V lost 6 bases to trimming and J lost 6 bases; unmatched junction nucleotides: 14. DNA for the CDR3: TGTGCCAGCAGTCTCTCCGGGACTAGTATTATTGATACGCAGTATTTT. Translated, it gives CASSLSGTSIIDTQYF.

The chain links TRBV30 to TRBJ1-1; possibly TRBD1 for D (5 bases). This CDR3 is built from 10 residues. Germline assignment: CDR1 GTSNPN and CDR2 SVGIG (reference sequence). V lost 4 bases and J lost 10, with 10 bases in between. CDR3 loop: CAWIVGGAFF. CDR3 sequence (DNA): TGTGCCTGGATTGTGGGGGGAGCTTTCTTT.

The CDR3 loop reads CASSAGSGNTIYF. The CDR3 coding sequence is TGCGCCAGCAGTGCGGGATCTGGAAACACCATATATTTT. The V call is TRBV10-2, the J call TRBJ1-3; D gene uncertain. Germline values: CDR1 WSHSY, CDR2 SAAADI. The CDR3 runs to 13 residues. V was pared by 4 bases and J by 1 base, with 5 bases between.

V and J are TRBV7-3 and TRBJ2-3; 9 positions match TRBD2. Germline V gene data show CDR1 as SGHTA and CDR2 as FQGTGA. The CDR3 is 17 residues long. Losses at the gene ends were 5 bases for V and 5 bases for J; bases not matched to a gene: 14. This CDR3 reads CASSPLGGLAGKDTQYF. DNA for the CDR3: TGTGCCAGCAGCCCTCTCGGCGGGCTAGCGGGGAAAGATACGCAGTATTTT.

This rearrangement joins TRBV2 to TRBJ2-5, with D maybe TRBD2 (5 bases). Germline V gives CDR1 SNHLY, CDR2 FYNNEI. This CDR3 region has 13 residues. Trimming removed 5 bases at V and 5 bases at J, with 12 bases between. This CDR3 reads CASSYSGRETQYF. DNA of the CDR3: TGTGCCAGCAGTTACAGCGGCCGGGAGACCCAGTACTTC. Variable domain in full (rest from reference TRBV2 and TRBJ2-5): EPEVTQTPSHQVTQMGQEVILRCVPISNHLYFYWYRQILGQKVEFLVSFYNNEISEKSEIFDDQFSVERPDGSNFTLKIRSTKLEDSAMYFCASSYSGRETQYFGPGTRLLVL.

The V call is TRBV7-9, the J call TRBJ1-1; a weak D match, TRBD1 (5 bases). Per germline, CDR1 SEHNR and CDR2 FQNEAQ (reference sequence). This CDR3 comprises 12 residues. V gave up 3 bases and J gave up 6 bases, with 8 bases separating them. The CDR3 here is CASSFRTSEAFF. CDR3 DNA: TGTGCCAGCAGCTTCAGGACATCTGAAGCTTTCTTT.

A note on this clone: At one of its ends the junction is not consistent with the germline gene, which may arise from a read error. This chain links TRBV6-1 with TRBJ1-2; maybe TRBD1 (5 bases). This CDR3 spans 14 amino acids. CDR1 and CDR2 (germline): MNHNS, SASEGT. The CDR3 DNA reads as TGTGCCAGCAGCGAAGGTGGGGGGGGCTATGGCTACACCTTC. Protein: CASSEGGGGYGYTF.

CDR3 in DNA: TGTGCCAGCAGGGCAGGGGTAGGGGATTATGGCTACACCTTC. Protein product: CASRAGVGDYGYTF. This chain uses TRBV6-5 with TRBJ1-2; TRBD1 might be the D (6 bases). CDR3 length: 14 amino acids. Germline values: CDR1 MNHEY, CDR2 SVGAGI. V lost 6 bases, J lost 5 bases, and 16 bases lay in between.